This T cell receptor beta chain was captured in a study of cytotoxic CD8 clonotypes in ibrutinib-treated CLL. Looking at the study overall: Partial response was seen in about 25 patients and complete response in 2; after median around six years, about 14 stayed remitted, around 12 progressed.

This clone was seen a few times. Its target is not known. Deep sequencing aimed at 1 in 200,000 to 1 in 1 million T cells' resolution. Using immunoSEQ multiplex PCR, the repertoire was profiled, and TCRdb retains in-frame clones only, with some absent. The data contain approximately 29,000 clones, around three fifths of them singletons. Overall study results and limits: Public clonotypes showed up rarely, and on treatment they shrank or held steady.

The CDR3 length is 13 residues. Trimming left V 4 bases short and J 3 bases short, with 7 bases between. Germline CDR1 MNHNS, CDR2 SASEGT. This chain connects TRBV6-1 to TRBJ1-5; D call uncertain. This receptor was identified in a human donor with chronic lymphocytic leukemia. This sample comprised PBMCs, obtained before ibrutinib treatment. CDR3 bases: TGTGCCAGCAGTGCACAGCCCAATCAGCCCCAGCATTTT. Protein product: CASSAQPNQPQHF.